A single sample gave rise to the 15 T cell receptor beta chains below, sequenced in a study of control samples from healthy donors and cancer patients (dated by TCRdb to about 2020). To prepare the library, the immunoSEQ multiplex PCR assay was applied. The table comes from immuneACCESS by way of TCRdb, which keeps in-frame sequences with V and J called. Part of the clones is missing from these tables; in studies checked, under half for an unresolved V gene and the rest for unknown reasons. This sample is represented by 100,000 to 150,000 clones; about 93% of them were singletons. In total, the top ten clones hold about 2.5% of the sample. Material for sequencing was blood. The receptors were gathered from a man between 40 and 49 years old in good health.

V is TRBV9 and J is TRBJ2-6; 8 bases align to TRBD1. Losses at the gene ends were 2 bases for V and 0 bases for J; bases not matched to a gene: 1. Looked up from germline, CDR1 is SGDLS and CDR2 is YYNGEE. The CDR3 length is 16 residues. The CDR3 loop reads CASSVDRDSGANVLTF. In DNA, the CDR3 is TGTGCCAGCAGCGTGGACAGGGACTCTGGGGCCAACGTCCTGACTTTC.

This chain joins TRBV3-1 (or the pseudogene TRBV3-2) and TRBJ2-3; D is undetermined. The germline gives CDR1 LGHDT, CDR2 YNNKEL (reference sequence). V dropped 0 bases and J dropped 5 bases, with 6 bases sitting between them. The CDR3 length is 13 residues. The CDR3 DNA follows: TGTGCCAGCAGCCAAGATCGGCAAGATACGCAGTATTTT. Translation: CASSQDRQDTQYF.

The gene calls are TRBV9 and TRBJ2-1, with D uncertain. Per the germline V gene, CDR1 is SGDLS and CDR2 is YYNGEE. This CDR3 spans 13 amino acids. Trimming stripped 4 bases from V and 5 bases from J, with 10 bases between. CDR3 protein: CASSPRFDNEQFF. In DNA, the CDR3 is TGTGCCAGCAGCCCGAGGTTCGACAATGAGCAGTTCTTC.

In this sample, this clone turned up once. CDR3 nucleotides: TGTGCCAGCAGCTTAGGGTACAATGAGCAGTTCTTC. This sequence encodes CASSLGYNEQFF. The chain links TRBV7-3 to TRBJ2-1, with D hard to call. This CDR3 spans 12 amino acids. The germline V and J ends were trimmed by 2 bases and 4 bases, with 3 bases remaining between them. The germline V gene encodes CDR1 SGHTA and CDR2 FQGTGA.

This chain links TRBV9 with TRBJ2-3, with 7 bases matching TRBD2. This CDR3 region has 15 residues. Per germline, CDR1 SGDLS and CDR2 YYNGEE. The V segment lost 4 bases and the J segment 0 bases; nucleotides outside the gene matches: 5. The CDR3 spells CASSPIGGSTDTQYF. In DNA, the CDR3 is TGTGCCAGCAGCCCTATCGGGGGGAGCACAGATACGCAGTATTTT.

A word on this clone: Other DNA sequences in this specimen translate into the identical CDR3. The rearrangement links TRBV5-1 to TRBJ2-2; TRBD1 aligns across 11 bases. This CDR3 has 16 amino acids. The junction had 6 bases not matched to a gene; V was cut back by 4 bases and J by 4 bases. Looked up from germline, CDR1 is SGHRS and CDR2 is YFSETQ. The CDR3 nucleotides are TGCGCCAGCAGCCTGACCGGGACAGGGGGCACCGGGGAGCTGTTTTTT. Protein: CASSLTGTGGTGELFF.

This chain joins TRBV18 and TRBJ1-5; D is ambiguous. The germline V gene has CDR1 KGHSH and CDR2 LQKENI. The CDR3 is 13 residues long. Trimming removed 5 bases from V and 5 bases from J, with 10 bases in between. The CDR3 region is CASSLLEDQPQHF. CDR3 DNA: TGTGCCAGCTCATTACTCGAAGATCAGCCCCAGCATTTT.

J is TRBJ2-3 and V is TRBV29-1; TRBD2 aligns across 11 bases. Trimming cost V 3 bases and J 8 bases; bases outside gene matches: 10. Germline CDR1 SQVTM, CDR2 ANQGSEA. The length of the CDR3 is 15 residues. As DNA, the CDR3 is TGCAGCGTTGAGTTGACTAGCGGGGTTTGGGGTACGCAGTATTTT. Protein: CSVELTSGVWGTQYF.

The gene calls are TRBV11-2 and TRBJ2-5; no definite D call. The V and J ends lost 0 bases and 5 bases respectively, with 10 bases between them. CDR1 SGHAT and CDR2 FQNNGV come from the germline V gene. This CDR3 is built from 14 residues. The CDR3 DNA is TGTGCCAGCAGCTTAGATGGGCCACAGGAGACCCAGTACTTC. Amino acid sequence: CASSLDGPQETQYF. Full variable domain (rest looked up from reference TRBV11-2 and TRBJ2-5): EAGVAQSPRYKIIEKRQSVAFWCNPISGHATLYWYQQILGQGPKLLIQFQNNGVVDDSQLPKDRFSAERLKGVDSTLKIQPAKLEDSAVYLCASSLDGPQETQYFGPGTRLLVL.

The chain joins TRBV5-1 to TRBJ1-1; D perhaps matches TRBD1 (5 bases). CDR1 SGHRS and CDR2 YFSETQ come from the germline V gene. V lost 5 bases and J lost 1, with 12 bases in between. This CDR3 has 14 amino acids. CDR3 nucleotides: TGCGCCAGCAGGAGGACACAGACGAACACTGAAGCTTTCTTT. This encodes CASRRTQTNTEAFF.

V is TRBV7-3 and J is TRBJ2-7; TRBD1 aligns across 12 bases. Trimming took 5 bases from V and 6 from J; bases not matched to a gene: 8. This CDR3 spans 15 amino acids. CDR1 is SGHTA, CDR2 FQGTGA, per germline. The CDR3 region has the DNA TGTGCCAGCAGCCTCACACCGGGACAGGGGGCCGAGCAGTACTTC. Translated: CASSLTPGQGAEQYF. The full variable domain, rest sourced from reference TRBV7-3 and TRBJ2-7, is GAGVSQTPSNKVTEKGKYVELRCDPISGHTALYWYRQSLGQGPEFLIYFQGTGAADDSGLPNDRFFAVRPEGSVSTLKIQRTERGDSAVYLCASSLTPGQGAEQYFGPGTRLTVT.

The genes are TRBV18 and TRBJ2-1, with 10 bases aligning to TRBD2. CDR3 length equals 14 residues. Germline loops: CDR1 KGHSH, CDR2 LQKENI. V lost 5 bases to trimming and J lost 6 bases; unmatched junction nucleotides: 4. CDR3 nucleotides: TGTGCCAGCTCAACCGGGACTAGCGCCAATGAGCAGTTCTTC. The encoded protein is CASSTGTSANEQFF.

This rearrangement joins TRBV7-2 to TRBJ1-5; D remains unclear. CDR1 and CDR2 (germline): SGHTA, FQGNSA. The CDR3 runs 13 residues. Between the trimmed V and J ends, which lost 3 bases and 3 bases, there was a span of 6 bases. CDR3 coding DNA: TGTGCCAGCAGCTTGAGGTTCAATCAGCCCCAGCATTTT. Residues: CASSLRFNQPQHF. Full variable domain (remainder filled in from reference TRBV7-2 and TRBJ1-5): GAGVSQSPSNKVTEKGKDVELRCDPISGHTALYWYRQSLGQGLEFLIYFQGNSAPDKSGLPSDRFSAERTGGSVSTLTIQRTQQEDSAVYLCASSLRFNQPQHFGDGTRLSIL.

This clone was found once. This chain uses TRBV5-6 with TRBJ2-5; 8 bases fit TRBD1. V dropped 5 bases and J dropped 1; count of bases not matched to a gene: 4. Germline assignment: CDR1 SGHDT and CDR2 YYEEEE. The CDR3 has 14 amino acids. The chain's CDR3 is CASRGDRLQETQYF. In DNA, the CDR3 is TGTGCCAGCAGAGGGGACAGGCTCCAAGAGACCCAGTACTTC.

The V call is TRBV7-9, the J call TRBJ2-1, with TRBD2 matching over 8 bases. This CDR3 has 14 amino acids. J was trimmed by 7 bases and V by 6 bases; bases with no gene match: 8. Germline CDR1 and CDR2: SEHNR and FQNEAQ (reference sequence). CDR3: CASRTGGPRNEQFF. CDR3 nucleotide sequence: TGTGCCAGCAGGACGGGGGGGCCTCGGAATGAGCAGTTCTTC.